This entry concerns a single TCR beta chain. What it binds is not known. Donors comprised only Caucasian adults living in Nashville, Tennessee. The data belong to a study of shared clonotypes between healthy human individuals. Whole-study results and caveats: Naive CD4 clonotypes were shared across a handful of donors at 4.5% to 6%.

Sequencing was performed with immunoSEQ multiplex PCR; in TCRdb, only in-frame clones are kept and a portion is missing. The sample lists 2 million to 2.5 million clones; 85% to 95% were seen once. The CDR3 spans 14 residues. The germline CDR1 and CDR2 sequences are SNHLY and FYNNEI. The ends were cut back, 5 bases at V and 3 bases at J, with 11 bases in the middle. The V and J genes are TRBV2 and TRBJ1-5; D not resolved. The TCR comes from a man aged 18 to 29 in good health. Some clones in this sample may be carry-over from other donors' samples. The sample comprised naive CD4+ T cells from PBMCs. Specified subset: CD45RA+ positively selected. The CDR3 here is CASSQQLHNQPQHF. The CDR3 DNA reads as TGTGCCAGCAGTCAACAGCTACACAATCAGCCCCAGCATTTT.